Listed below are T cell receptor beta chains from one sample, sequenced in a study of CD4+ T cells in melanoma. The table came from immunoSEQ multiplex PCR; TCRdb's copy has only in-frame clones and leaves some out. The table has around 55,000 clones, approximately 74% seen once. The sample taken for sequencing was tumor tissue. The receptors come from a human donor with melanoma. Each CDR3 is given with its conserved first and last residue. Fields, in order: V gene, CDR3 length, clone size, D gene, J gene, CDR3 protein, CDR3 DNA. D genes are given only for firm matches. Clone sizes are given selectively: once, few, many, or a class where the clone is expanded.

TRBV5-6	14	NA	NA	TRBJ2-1	CASSLVGVRSGPFF	TGTGCCAGCAGCTTGGTTGGGGTAAGATCTGGCCCGTTCTTC
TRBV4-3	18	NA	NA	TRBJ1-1	CASTPSLLLGRLNTEAFF	TGCGCCAGCACCCCATCCTTACTCTTGGGACGCTTGAACACTGAAGCTTTCTTT
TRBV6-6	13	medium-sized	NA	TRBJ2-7	CASSYRGGYEQYF	TGTGCCAGCAGTTACAGGGGAGGCTACGAGCAGTACTTC
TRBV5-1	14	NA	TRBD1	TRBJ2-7	CASSWDRAVYEQYF	TGCGCCAGCAGCTGGGACAGGGCCGTCTACGAGCAGTACTTC
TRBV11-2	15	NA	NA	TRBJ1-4	CASSLDRRDNEKLFF	TGTGCCAGCAGCTTAGACCGCAGGGACAATGAAAAACTGTTTTTT
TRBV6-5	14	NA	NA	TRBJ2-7	CASSRPRRGYEQYF	TGTGCCAGCAGTCGACCAAGAAGGGGCTACGAGCAGTACTTC
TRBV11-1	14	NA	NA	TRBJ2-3	CASSLEGAVDTQYF	TGTGCCAGCAGCTTAGAAGGGGCCGTAGATACGCAGTATTTT
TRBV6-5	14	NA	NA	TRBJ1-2	CASSASGSNYGYTF	TGTGCCAGCAGTGCTAGTGGATCTAACTATGGCTACACCTTC
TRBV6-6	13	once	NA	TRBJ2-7	CASSYPQHYEQYF	TGTGCCAGCAGTTACCCCCAACATTACGAGCAGTACTTC
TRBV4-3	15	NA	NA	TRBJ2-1	CASSQVRGSYNEQFF	TGCGCCAGCAGCCAAGTCAGGGGCTCCTACAATGAGCAGTTCTTC
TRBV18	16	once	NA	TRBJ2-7	CASSPRIVRSSYEQYF	TGTGCCAGCTCACCACGGATAGTCCGAAGCTCCTACGAGCAGTACTTC
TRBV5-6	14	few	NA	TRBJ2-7	CASSLAEQEYEQYF	TGTGCCAGCAGCTTGGCGGAACAGGAGTACGAGCAGTACTTC
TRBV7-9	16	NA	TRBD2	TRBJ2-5	CASSLSTSGVQETQYF	TGTGCCAGCAGCCTAAGTACTAGCGGGGTCCAAGAGACCCAGTACTTC